The 24 T cell receptor beta chains in this list originate from one sample, sequenced in a study of T cell repertoires in cytomegalovirus infection. TCRdb reanalysed the reads using MiXCR and keeps one entry per CDR3 protein. The profile shows fewer than 250,000 distinct CDR3 sequences, 9% to 15% of them singletons. Sequences were obtained from PBMCs. These receptors originate from a human donor in good health (CMV status not recorded). Some clones in this sample may be carry-over from other donors' samples.

This clonotype was seen ten or more times. The chain joins TRBV7-2 to TRBJ1-2; D possibly corresponds to TRBD1 (6 bases). The CDR3 consists of 15 residues. V lost 5 bases to trimming and J lost 5 bases, with 18 bases between them. The germline V gene has CDR1 SGHTA and CDR2 FQGNSA. In DNA form, the CDR3 reads TGTGCCAGCAGCAGTCCAGGGGAACGGGGATATGGCTACACCTTC. This sequence encodes CASSSPGERGYGYTF.

This clonotype has ten or more counts. The chain joins TRBV12-3 or TRBV12-4 to TRBJ2-5; 8 positions match TRBD1. V lost 4 bases and J lost 5; bases outside the gene matches: 9. The CDR3 has 15 residues. CDR3 bases: TGTGCCAGCAGTTGGGGCAGGGGGCGCCGGGAGACCCAGTACTTC. This codes for CASSWGRGRRETQYF.

This clonotype has only a few counts. The chain employs TRBV20-1 and TRBJ1-5, with D hard to call. This CDR3 is built from 13 residues. Germline V gene data show CDR1 as DFQATT and CDR2 as SNEGSKA (reference sequence). V was trimmed by 6 bases and J by 0 bases, leaving 9 bases between them. The chain's CDR3 is CSALGVSNQPQHF. DNA of the CDR3: TGCAGTGCCCTTGGGGTTAGCAATCAGCCCCAGCATTTT.

The table lists this clonotype with a count of one. A much larger clone is a single base away; this may be a read error. The CDR3 nucleotides read TGTGCCAACACCTTAGCGGGAGGGCCCTACGAGCAGTACTTC. Encoded protein: CANTLAGGPYEQYF. The chain carries TRBV7-9 and TRBJ2-7; TRBD2 matches 11 bases. This CDR3 is built from 14 residues. Germline V CDR1 and CDR2: SEHNR, FQNEAQ (reference sequence). The V segment lost 10 bases and the J segment 2 bases; nucleotides outside the gene matches: 7.

As DNA, the CDR3 is TGCGCCAGCAGCTTGGACGGCGGGAGTGAGACCCAGTACTTC. It specifies CASSLDGGSETQYF. V and J are TRBV5-1 and TRBJ2-5, with 7 bases identical to TRBD2. Germline values: CDR1 SGHRS, CDR2 YFSETQ. Unmatched junction bases numbered 4, after V lost 0 bases and J lost 5 bases. The length of the CDR3 is 14 residues.

This clonotype has just a few counts. The chain recombines TRBV9 with TRBJ2-3; D gene unclear. The V gene's germline CDR1 is SGDLS and CDR2 YYNGEE. The CDR3 is made up of 14 amino acids. V shed 3 bases and J shed 4 bases, with 12 bases lying between them. The CDR3 sequence is CASSAHSQADTQYF. CDR3 nucleotides: TGTGCCAGCAGCGCACATTCGCAGGCAGATACGCAGTATTTT.

This clonotype was detected many times. The chain employs TRBV7-8 and TRBJ1-1; D might be TRBD1 (5 bases). This CDR3 has 16 residues. Germline CDR1 and CDR2: SGHVS and FQNEAQ. V was pared by 5 bases and J by 5 bases, with 21 bases between. CDR3: CASSPREALGGTEAFF. In DNA form, the CDR3 reads TGTGCCAGCAGCCCCAGGGAGGCTCTCGGAGGGACTGAAGCTTTCTTT.

Details on this clonotype: A clone one base away is much larger, so this may be a read error. The chain uses TRBV7-9 and TRBJ2-7; a weak D match, TRBD2 (7 bases). Germline-derived CDR1 and CDR2 are SEHNR and FQNEAQ (reference sequence). The length of the CDR3 is 13 residues. DNA of the CDR3: TGTGCCAGAAGCTTAAGGGGGGGCCACGAGCAGTACTTC. This gives the protein CARSLRGGHEQYF.

The sample holds a few counts of this clonotype. The chain joins TRBV29-1 to TRBJ2-5; D may be TRBD1 or TRBD2 (6 bases each). CDR3 length: 15 residues. Trimming cost V 6 bases and J 5 bases, with 22 bases left between them. Germline V gives CDR1 SQVTM, CDR2 ANQGSEA. The CDR3 region is CSVRGGRVKTETQYF. The CDR3 nucleotides are TGCAGCGTCCGAGGGGGGCGGGTGAAGACGGAGACCCAGTACTTC.

This clonotype was detected many times. The chain links TRBV7-2 to TRBJ1-5, with unresolved D. V gave up 3 bases and J gave up 0 bases, with 15 bases separating them. Germline V gene sequence: CDR1 SGHTA, CDR2 FQGNSA. The CDR3 totals 17 residues. This CDR3 is CASSFLFDGYSNQPQHF. In nucleotides, the CDR3 is TGTGCCAGCAGCTTTCTATTTGACGGGTATAGCAATCAGCCCCAGCATTTT. The entire variable domain, with the rest obtained from reference TRBV7-2 and TRBJ1-5, is as follows: GAGVSQSPSNKVTEKGKDVELRCDPISGHTALYWYRQSLGQGLEFLIYFQGNSAPDKSGLPSDRFSAERTGGSVSTLTIQRTQQEDSAVYLCASSFLFDGYSNQPQHFGDGTRLSIL.

This clonotype has just a few counts. The CDR3 nucleotides are TGTGCCAGCTCGTCTAGCACTAGCGGGAGCACAGATACGCAGTATTTT. Encoded protein: CASSSSTSGSTDTQYF. The rearrangement joins TRBV18 to TRBJ2-3; TRBD2 matches at 9 bases. Germline V gene sequence: CDR1 KGHSH, CDR2 LQKENI. The CDR3 spans 16 residues. Unmatched junction bases numbered 7, after V lost 6 bases and J lost 0 bases.

This clonotype has just a few counts. V gene TRBV5-1 combines with J gene TRBJ2-7; tentatively, D is TRBD2 (5 bases). Trimming stripped 5 bases from V and 3 bases from J, with 12 bases between. This CDR3 is built from 13 residues. The germline CDR1 and CDR2 sequences are SGHRS and YFSETQ. CDR3 bases: TGCGCCAGCAGGCCGGAGGCCGGCTACGAGCAGTACTTC. It encodes CASRPEAGYEQYF.

This clonotype has ten or more counts. The CDR3 DNA sequence: TGTGCCAGCTCACCAGCACGGACAGGAGACTCTGGAAACACCATATATTTT. Protein product: CASSPARTGDSGNTIYF. This chain uses TRBV18 with TRBJ1-3; 7 nucleotides match TRBD1. The V gene end was trimmed by 2 bases and the J gene end by 0 bases; junction bases not matched to a gene: 7. Germline V gene sequence: CDR1 KGHSH, CDR2 LQKENI. This CDR3 spans 17 amino acids.

The chain recombines TRBV7-7 with TRBJ2-1; 7 bases are a match to TRBD1. The CDR3 length is 15 residues. Trimming removed 1 base from V and 3 bases from J; junction bases left unmatched: 3. The germline V gene has CDR1 SSHAT and CDR2 FNYEAQ (reference sequence). The CDR3 sequence: CASSLETGVYNEQFF. Here the CDR3 DNA reads TGTGCCAGCAGCTTAGAAACAGGGGTCTACAATGAGCAGTTCTTC.

The genes are TRBV20-1 and TRBJ2-7; the match to TRBD2 covers 9 bases. CDR1 and CDR2 (germline): DFQATT, SNEGSKA (reference sequence). Germline trimming cut 6 bases from V and 2 bases from J; bases unmatched to any gene: 8. The CDR3 sequence is 14 residues long. CDR3 residues: CSARKREAPYEQYF. Here the CDR3 DNA reads TGCAGTGCCCGGAAGCGGGAGGCCCCCTACGAGCAGTACTTC.

The genes are TRBV28 and TRBJ1-2; D unresolved. The CDR3 is made up of 13 amino acids. Germline V gene sequence: CDR1 MDHEN, CDR2 SYDVKM. V was cut by 5 bases and J by 1 base, with 8 bases left in between. The CDR3 bases are TGTGCCAGCAGTGCACAGCGTAACTATGGCTACACCTTC. Translating gives CASSAQRNYGYTF.

This clonotype was seen more than once but under ten times. V gene TRBV9 combines with J gene TRBJ2-5; 7 bases are a match to TRBD1. CDR1 is SGDLS and CDR2 is YYNGEE in the germline V gene. Trimming removed 0 bases from V and 4 bases from J; junction bases left unmatched: 9. This CDR3 is 16 amino acids long. The CDR3 protein is CASSVAPISGGETQYF. In DNA, the CDR3 is TGTGCCAGCAGCGTAGCCCCAATATCAGGGGGAGAGACCCAGTACTTC.

The chain has TRBV5-6 and TRBJ2-2; TRBD2 might be the D (6 bases). The CDR3 contains 16 residues. Trimming cost V 5 bases and J 7 bases, with 21 bases left between them. The V gene's germline CDR1 is SGHDT and CDR2 YYEEEE. The CDR3 DNA reads as TGTGCCAGCAGTCGTCCGGGACTGGGGGACGTCGGGGAGCTGTTTTTT. This gives the protein CASSRPGLGDVGELFF.

This clonotype occurred many times. The gene calls are TRBV6-2 or TRBV6-3 and TRBJ2-3; 7 bases match TRBD2. Germline V lookup: CDR1 MNHEY, CDR2 SVGEGT. The CDR3 contains 17 residues. With V trimmed by 4 bases and J by 2 bases, 12 bases remained unmatched. CDR3 sequence: CASSSPFERGFTDTQYF. CDR3 nucleotides: TGTGCCAGCAGTTCCCCCTTCGAGCGGGGATTCACAGATACGCAGTATTTT.

There are many counts of this clonotype. This sequence joins TRBV7-2 and TRBJ1-1; unclear D gene. This CDR3 is 15 amino acids long. Trimming left V 5 bases short and J 1 base short, with 14 bases between. Germline V gene sequence: CDR1 SGHTA, CDR2 FQGNSA. CDR3 amino acids: CASSVGHAANTEAFF. In DNA, the CDR3 is TGTGCCAGCAGCGTCGGTCATGCAGCGAACACTGAAGCTTTCTTT.

This chain connects TRBV24-1 to TRBJ2-5; no reliable D call. Between the trimmed V and J ends, which lost 3 bases and 2 bases, there was a span of 6 bases. This CDR3 has 13 residues. Germline V lookup: CDR1 KGHDR, CDR2 SFDVKD. CDR3 in amino acids: CATSDPPQETQYF. In nucleotides, the CDR3 is TGTGCCACCAGTGATCCACCTCAAGAGACCCAGTACTTC.

This clonotype showed up many times. The J gene is TRBJ2-3, the V gene TRBV28; D remains ambiguous. V was shortened by 6 bases and J by 2 bases, with 15 bases between the two germline ends. The CDR3 sequence is 15 residues long. From germline, CDR1 is MDHEN and CDR2 SYDVKM. In DNA form, the CDR3 reads TGTGCCAGCAGCTATCTTTCGCGGCCCACAGATACGCAGTATTTT. Residues: CASSYLSRPTDTQYF.

This clonotype came up a few times. The rearrangement links TRBV28 to TRBJ1-1, with 9 bases matching TRBD1. With 4 bases clipped from V and 4 bases from J, the junction kept 10 bases outside the gene matches. CDR1 and CDR2 (germline): MDHEN, SYDVKM. This CDR3 has 16 residues. For the CDR3, the DNA is TGTGCCAGCAGTTCTACAGGGGGCCATAGAGGCACTGAAGCTTTCTTT. This gives the protein CASSSTGGHRGTEAFF. The full variable domain, completed using reference TRBV28 and TRBJ1-1, is DVKVTQSSRYLVKRTGEKVFLECVQDMDHENMFWYRQDPGLGLRLIYFSYDVKMKEKGDIPEGYSVSREKKERFSLILESASTNQTSMYLCASSSTGGHRGTEAFFGQGTRLTVV.

At least ten counts were recorded for this clonotype. This chain joins TRBV28 and TRBJ1-1; unclear D gene. Germline values: CDR1 MDHEN, CDR2 SYDVKM. V was cut by 7 bases and J by 0 bases, with 15 bases left in between. The CDR3 runs to 15 residues. The CDR3 DNA is TGTGCCAGCACCCCACTGAAAGGGATGAACACTGAAGCTTTCTTT. Protein sequence: CASTPLKGMNTEAFF.